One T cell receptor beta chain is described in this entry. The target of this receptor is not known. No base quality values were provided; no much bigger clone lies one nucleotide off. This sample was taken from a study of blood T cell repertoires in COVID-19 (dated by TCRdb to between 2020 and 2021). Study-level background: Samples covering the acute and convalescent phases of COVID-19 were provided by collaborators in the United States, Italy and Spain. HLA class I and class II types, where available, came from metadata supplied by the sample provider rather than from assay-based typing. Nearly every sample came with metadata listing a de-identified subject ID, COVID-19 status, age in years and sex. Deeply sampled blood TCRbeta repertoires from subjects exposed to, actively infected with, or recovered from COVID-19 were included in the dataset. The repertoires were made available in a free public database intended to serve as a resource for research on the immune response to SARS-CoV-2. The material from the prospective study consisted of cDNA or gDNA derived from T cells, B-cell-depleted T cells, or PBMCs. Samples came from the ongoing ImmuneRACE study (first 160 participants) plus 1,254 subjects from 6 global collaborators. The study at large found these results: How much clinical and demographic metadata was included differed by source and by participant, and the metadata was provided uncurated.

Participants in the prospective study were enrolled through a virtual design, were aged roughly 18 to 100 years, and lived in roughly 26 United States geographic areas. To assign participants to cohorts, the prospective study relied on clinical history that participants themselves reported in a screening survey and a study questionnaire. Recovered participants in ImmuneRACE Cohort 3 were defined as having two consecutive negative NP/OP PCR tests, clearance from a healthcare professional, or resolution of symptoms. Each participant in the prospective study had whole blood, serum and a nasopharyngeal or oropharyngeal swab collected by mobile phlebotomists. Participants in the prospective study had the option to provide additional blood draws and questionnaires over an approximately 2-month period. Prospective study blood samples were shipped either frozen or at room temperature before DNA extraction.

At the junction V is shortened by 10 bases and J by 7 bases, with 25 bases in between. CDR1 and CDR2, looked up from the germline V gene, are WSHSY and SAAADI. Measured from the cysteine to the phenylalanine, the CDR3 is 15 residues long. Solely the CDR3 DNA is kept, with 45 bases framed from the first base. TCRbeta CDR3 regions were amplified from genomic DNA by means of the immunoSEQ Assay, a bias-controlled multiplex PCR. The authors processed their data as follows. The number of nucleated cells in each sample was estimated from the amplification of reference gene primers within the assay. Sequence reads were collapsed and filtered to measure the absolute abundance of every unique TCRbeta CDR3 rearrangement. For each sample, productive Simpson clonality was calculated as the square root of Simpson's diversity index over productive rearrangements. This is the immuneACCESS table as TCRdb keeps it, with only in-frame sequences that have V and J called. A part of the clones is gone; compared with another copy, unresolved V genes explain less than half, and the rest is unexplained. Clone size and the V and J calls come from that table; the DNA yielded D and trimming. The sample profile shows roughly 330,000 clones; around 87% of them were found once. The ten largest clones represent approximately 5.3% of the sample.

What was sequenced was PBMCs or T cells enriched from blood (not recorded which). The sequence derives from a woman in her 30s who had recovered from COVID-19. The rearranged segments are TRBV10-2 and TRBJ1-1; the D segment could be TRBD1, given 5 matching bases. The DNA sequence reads TGCGCCACCAACCCGGGACTGCAGATCCGAGGTGAAGCTTTCTTT. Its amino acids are CATNPGLQIRGEAFF.